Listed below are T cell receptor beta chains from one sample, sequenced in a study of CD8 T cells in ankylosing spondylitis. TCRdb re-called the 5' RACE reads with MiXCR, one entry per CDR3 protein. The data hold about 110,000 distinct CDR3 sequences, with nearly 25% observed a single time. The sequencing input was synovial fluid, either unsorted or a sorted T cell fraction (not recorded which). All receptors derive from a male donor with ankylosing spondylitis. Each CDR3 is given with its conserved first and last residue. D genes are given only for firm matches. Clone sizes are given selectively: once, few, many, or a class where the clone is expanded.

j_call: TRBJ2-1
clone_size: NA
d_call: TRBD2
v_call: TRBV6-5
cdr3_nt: TGTGCCAGCAGTTACTCTACGGGAGGGGGGGGATATGAGCAGTTCTTC
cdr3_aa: CASSYSTGGGGYEQFF

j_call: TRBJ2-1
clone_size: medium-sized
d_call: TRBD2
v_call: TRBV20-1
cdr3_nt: TGCAGCCTGCGGGAGTCTTCCTACAATGAGCAGTTCTTC
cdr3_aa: CSLRESSYNEQFF

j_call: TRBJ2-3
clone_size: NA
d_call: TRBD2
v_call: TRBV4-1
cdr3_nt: TGCGCCAGCAGCCAAGCTTCTAGCGGGATAATCGGTGCAGATACGCAGTATTTT
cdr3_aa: CASSQASSGIIGADTQYF

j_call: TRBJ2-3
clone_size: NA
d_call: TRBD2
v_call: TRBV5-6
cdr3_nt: TGTGCCAGCAGTCAACTAGCGGGAGTTCGGGATACGCAGTATTTT
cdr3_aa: CASSQLAGVRDTQYF

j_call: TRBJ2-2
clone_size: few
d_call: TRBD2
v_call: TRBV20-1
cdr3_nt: TGCAGTGCTAGAGCCCTCGGGAGGCGGACCGGGGAGCTGTTTTTT
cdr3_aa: CSARALGRRTGELFF

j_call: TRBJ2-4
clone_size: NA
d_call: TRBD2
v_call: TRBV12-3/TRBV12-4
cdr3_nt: TGTGCCAGCAGTTTAGGAGGCGGGAGCGGGTCCGGAAACATTCAGTACTTC
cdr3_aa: CASSLGGGSGSGNIQYF

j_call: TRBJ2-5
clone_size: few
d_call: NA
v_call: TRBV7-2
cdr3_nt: TGTGCCAGCAGCTTCGCAGGGGAAGAGACCCAGTACTTC
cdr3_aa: CASSFAGEETQYF

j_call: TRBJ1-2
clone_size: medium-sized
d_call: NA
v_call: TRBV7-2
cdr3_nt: TGTGCCAGCAGCTTAAATCAGGGCCCCCTCTATGGCTACACCTTC
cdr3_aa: CASSLNQGPLYGYTF

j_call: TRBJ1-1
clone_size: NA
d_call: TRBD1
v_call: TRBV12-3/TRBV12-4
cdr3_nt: TGTGCCAGCAGTTTAGTGTCAGGGGGGTACACTGAAGCTTTCTTT
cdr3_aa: CASSLVSGGYTEAFF

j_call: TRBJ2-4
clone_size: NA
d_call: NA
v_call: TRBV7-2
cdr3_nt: TGTGCCAGCAAGGAGGGATTAGCCAAAAACATTCAGTACTTC
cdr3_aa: CASKEGLAKNIQYF

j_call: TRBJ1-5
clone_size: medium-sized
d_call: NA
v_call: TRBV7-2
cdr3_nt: TGTGCCAGCAGCTTAGGGTCAGGCCATCAGCCCCAGCATTTT
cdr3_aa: CASSLGSGHQPQHF

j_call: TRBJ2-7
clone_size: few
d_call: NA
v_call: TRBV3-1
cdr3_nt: TGTGCCAGCAGCCAAGCGAGTTGGTCCTACGAGCAGTACTTC
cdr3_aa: CASSQASWSYEQYF

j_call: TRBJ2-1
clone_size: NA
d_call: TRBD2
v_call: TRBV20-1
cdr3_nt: TGCAGTGCTTACAAGACTAGCGGGACTGTCTACAATGAGCAGTTCTTC
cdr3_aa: CSAYKTSGTVYNEQFF

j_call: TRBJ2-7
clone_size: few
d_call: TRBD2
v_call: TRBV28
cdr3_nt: TGTGCCAGCAGTCCCCCTTGGGCGGGAGTCTACGAGCAGTACTTC
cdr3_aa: CASSPPWAGVYEQYF

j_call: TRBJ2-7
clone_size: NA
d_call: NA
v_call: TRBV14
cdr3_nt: TGTGCCAGCAGCCCAAGTTGGGCCCGACCCTACGAGCAGTACTTC
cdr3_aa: CASSPSWARPYEQYF

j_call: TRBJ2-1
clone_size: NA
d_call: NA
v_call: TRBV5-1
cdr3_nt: TGCGCCAGCAGCACCGGGACGAACGAAGGCAATGAGCAGTTCTTC
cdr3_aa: CASSTGTNEGNEQFF

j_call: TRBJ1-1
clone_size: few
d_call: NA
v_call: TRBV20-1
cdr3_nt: TGCAGTGCTAGAGATCGAGGGGGGGCGACTGAAGCTTTCTTT
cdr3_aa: CSARDRGGATEAFF

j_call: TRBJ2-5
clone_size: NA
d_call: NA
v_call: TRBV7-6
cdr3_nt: TGTGCCAGCAGTGCCCAACGGACAACCAAAGAGACCCAGTACTTC
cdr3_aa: CASSAQRTTKETQYF

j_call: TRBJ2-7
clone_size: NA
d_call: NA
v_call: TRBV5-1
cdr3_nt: TGCGCCAGCAGACAGGATTATACTTCAACCTACGAGCAGTACTTC
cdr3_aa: CASRQDYTSTYEQYF

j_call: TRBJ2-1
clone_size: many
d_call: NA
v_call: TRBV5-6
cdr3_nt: TGTGCCAGCAGCGGCACTATAAGCTCCTACAATGAGCAGTTCTTC
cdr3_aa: CASSGTISSYNEQFF

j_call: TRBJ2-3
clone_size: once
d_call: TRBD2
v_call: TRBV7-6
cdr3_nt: TGTGCCAGCAGCTTAGAGATAGCGGGAGGGCGAGTAGATACGCAGTATTTT
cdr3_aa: CASSLEIAGGRVDTQYF

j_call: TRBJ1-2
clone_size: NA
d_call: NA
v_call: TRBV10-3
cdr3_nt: TGTGCCATCGGCGGGGTAACTAACTATGGCTACACCTTC
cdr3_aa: CAIGGVTNYGYTF

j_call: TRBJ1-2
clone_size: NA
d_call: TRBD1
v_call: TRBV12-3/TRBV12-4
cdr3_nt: TGTGCCAGCAGTATGCGACAGGGAACGCATGACGGCTACACCTTC
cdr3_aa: CASSMRQGTHDGYTF

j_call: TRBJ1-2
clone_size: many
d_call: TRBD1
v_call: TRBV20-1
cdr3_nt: TGCAGTGCTACGGACAGGGGGTTTAGTGGCTACACCTTC
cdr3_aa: CSATDRGFSGYTF

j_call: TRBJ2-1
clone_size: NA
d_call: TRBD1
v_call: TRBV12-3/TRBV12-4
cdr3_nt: TGTGCCAGCAGCGACGGGACAGGGGACTCCTACAATGAGCAGTTCTTC
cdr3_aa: CASSDGTGDSYNEQFF

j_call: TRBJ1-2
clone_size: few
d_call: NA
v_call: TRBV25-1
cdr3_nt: TGTGCCAGCAGTGAATGGGGGACCTATGGCTACACCTTC
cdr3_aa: CASSEWGTYGYTF

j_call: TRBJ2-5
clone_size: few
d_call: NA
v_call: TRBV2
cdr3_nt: TGTGCCAGCAGTGGGGGGGGCAGTCAAGAGACCCAGTACTTC
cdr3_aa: CASSGGGSQETQYF

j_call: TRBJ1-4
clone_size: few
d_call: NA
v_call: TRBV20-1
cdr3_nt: TGCAGTACGAGGACAACTAATGAAAAACTGTTTTTT
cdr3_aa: CSTRTTNEKLFF

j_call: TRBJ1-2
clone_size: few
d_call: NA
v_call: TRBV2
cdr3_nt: TGTGCCAGCTCTGGGTCCCGAGACTATGGCTACACCTTC
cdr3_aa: CASSGSRDYGYTF

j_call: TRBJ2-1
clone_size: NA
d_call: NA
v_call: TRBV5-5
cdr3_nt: TGTGCCAGCAGCTCTACCAGTTGGAGTGAGCAGTTCTTC
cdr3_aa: CASSSTSWSEQFF

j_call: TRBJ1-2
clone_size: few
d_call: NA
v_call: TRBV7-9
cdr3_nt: TGTGCCAGCAGCTTAAACGGACCTGGGGGCTACACCTTC
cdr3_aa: CASSLNGPGGYTF

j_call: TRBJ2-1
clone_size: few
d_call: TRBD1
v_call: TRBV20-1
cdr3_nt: TGCAGTGCGGACCCGGGACAGGCCTACAATGAGCAGTTCTTC
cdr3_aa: CSADPGQAYNEQFF

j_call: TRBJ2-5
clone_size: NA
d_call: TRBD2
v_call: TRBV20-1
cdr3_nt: TGCAGTGCTATAAGGACTAGCGGCGGGGAGACCCAGTACTTC
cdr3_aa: CSAIRTSGGETQYF

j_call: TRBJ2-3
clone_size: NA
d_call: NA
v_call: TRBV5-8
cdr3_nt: TGTGCCAGCAGCTTGGGATTGGGGCAGGGAGGCACAGATACGCAGTATTTT
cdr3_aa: CASSLGLGQGGTDTQYF

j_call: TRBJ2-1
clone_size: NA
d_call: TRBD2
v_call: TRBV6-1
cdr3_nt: TGTGCCAGCGCGGCGGGAGGGCCGAATGAGCAGTTCTTC
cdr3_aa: CASAAGGPNEQFF

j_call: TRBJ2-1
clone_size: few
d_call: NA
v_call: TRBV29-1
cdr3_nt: TGCAGCGTTGAAGATCTCGGGTCCGTATCTAGATTTGCCTACAATGAGCAGTTCTTC
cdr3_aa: CSVEDLGSVSRFAYNEQFF

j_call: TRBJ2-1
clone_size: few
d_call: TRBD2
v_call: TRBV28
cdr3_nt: TGTGCCAGCAGTATCCTCAGCGGGGCCTCCTACAATGAGCAGTTCTTC
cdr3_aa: CASSILSGASYNEQFF

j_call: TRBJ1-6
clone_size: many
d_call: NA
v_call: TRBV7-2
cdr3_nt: TGTGCCAGCAGCCGCGATGTCTTTGGGCAGGGAGATTCACCCCTCCACTTT
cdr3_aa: CASSRDVFGQGDSPLHF

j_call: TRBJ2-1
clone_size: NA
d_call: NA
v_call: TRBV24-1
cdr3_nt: TGTGCCACCAGTGAAGATTCCTACAATGAGCAGTTCTTC
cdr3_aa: CATSEDSYNEQFF

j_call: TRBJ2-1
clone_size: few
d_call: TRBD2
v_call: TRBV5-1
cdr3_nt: TGCGCCAGCAGCCAAGGGACTAGCGCCGATAGGGTGCAGTTCTTC
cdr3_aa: CASSQGTSADRVQFF

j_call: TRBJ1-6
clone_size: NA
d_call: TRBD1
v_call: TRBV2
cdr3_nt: TGTGCCAGCAGAAGGCAGGGGGATAATTCACCCCTCCACTTT
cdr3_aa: CASRRQGDNSPLHF

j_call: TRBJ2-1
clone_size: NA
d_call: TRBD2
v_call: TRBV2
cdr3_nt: TGTGCCAGCAGTGCCCAGCTAGCGGGAAGTAAGAATGAGCAGTTCTTC
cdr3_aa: CASSAQLAGSKNEQFF

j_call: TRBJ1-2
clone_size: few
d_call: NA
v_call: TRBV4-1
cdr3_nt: TGCGCCAGCAGCCAAGATTCGTCGACAAACTATGGCTACACCTTC
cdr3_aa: CASSQDSSTNYGYTF

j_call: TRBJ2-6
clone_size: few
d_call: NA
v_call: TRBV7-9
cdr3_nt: TGTGCCAGCAGGCCCCGGGAAGGGTCTGGGGCCAACGTCCTGACTTTC
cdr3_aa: CASRPREGSGANVLTF

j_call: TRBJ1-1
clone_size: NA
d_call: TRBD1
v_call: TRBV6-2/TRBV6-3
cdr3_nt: TGTGCCAGCAGTTTGGACAGGTTCAGGTCTGAAGCTTTCTTT
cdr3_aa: CASSLDRFRSEAFF

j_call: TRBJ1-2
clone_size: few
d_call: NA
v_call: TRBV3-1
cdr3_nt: TGTGCCAGCAGCCAAGGGGACTTAAACTATGGCTACACCTTC
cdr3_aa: CASSQGDLNYGYTF

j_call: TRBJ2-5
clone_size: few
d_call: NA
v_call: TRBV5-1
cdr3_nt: TGCGCCAGCAGCTTGGGAGTCGAAGGGACCCAGTACTTC
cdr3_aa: CASSLGVEGTQYF

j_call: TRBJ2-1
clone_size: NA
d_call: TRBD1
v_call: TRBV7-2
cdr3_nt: TGTGCCGGCAGCTTAGAGGCGGGACAGGGCTACAATGAGCAGTTCTTC
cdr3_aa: CAGSLEAGQGYNEQFF

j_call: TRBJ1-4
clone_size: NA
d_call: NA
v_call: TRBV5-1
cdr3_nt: TGCGCCAGCAGCTTGGAGGTTGCAACTAATGAAAAACTGTTTTTT
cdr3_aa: CASSLEVATNEKLFF

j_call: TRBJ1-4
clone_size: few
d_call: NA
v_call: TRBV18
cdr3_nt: TGTGCCAGCTCACCCGCAGGGATTAATGAAAAACTGTTTTTT
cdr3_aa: CASSPAGINEKLFF

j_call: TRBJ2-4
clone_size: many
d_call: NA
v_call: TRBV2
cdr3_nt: TGTGCCAGCAATCCCAAAAACATTCAGTACTTC
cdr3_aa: CASNPKNIQYF

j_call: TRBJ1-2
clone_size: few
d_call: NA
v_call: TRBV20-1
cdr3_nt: TGCAGTGCGACTTCGGGGGCGGACTACACCTTC
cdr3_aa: CSATSGADYTF

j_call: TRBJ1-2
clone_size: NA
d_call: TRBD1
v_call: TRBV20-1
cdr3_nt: TGCAGTGTTCCCGGGGGACAGGGGTATTTCTATGGCTACACCTTC
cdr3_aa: CSVPGGQGYFYGYTF

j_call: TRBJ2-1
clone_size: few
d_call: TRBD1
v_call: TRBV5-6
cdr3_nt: TGTGCCAGCAGCTTGTATACGACAGGGACCTACAATGAGCAGTTCTTC
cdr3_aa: CASSLYTTGTYNEQFF

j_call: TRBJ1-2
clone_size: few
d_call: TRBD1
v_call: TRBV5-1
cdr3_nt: TGCGCCAGCAACCGGGGACAGGCGGTCTCTGGCTACACCTTC
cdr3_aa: CASNRGQAVSGYTF

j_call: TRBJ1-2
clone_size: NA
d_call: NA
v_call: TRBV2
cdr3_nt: TGTGCCAGCAGTGAAAGCCAGGCCTATGGCTACACCTTC
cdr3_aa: CASSESQAYGYTF

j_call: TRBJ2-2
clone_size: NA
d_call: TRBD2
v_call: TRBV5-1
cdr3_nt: TGCGCCAGCAGCGGAACTAGCGGGAGTTCCGGGGAGCTGTTTTTT
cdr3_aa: CASSGTSGSSGELFF

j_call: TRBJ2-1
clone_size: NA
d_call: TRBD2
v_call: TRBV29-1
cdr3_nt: TGCAGCGTTGAAACTAGCGGAGGGGACAATGAGCAGTTCTTC
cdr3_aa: CSVETSGGDNEQFF

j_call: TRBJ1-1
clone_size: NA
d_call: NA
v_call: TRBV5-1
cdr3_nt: TGCGCCAGCAGCTTAAGGGCAGTCACGGGGACGAACACTGAAGCTTTCTTT
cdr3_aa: CASSLRAVTGTNTEAFF

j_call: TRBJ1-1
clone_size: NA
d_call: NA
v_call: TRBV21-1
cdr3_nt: TGTGCCAGCAGCAAAGTACGGGGAGGGGCGAACACTGAAGCTTTCTTT
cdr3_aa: CASSKVRGGANTEAFF